The 4 T cell receptor beta chains below all came from one sample that was sequenced in a study of blood T cell repertoires in COVID-19. Assay used: immunoSEQ multiplex PCR; TCRdb lists only in-frame clones, some missing. There are approximately 200,000 clones in the sample; approximately 79% occur only once, and 5.1% lies in the top ten. Sample: peripheral blood. The receptor set was obtained from a human donor in a cohort sampled during active COVID-19.

This rearrangement joins TRBV7-2 to TRBJ1-3; D possibly corresponds to TRBD1 (5 bases). The V and J ends lost 1 base and 1 base respectively, with 8 bases between them. The CDR3 covers 15 residues. Germline values: CDR1 SGHTA, CDR2 FQGNSA. CDR3 amino acids: CASSLGAGSGNTIYF. Here the CDR3 DNA reads TGTGCCAGCAGCTTAGGTGCAGGGTCTGGAAACACCATATATTTT.

This chain links TRBV29-1 with TRBJ1-2, with D uncertain. Germline V gives CDR1 SQVTM, CDR2 ANQGSEA. The length of the CDR3 is 13 residues. Trimming took off 3 bases at V and 2 bases at J, with 10 bases between the two ends. CDR3 sequence: CSVDPPGNYGYTF. The CDR3 DNA follows: TGCAGCGTTGATCCCCCGGGAAACTATGGCTACACCTTC.

The chain has TRBV9 and TRBJ1-2; TRBD1 matches at 11 bases. CDR1 and CDR2 (germline): SGDLS, YYNGEE. The CDR3 consists of 15 residues. V shed 6 bases and J 8 bases; nucleotides not matched to a gene: 12. Written as DNA, the CDR3 is TGTGCCAGCACCCTGTCAGCCGGGACAGGGGGGGGCTACACCTTC. Translation: CASTLSAGTGGGYTF.

The CDR3 is CASSLRALNTEAFF. For the CDR3, the DNA is TGTGCCAGCAGTCTCAGGGCCCTGAACACTGAAGCTTTCTTT. This rearrangement joins TRBV7-8 to TRBJ1-1, with D tentatively TRBD1 (5 bases). Looked up from germline, CDR1 is SGHVS and CDR2 is FQNEAQ. The germline V and J ends were trimmed by 6 bases and 0 bases, with 11 bases remaining between them. The CDR3 contains 14 residues.